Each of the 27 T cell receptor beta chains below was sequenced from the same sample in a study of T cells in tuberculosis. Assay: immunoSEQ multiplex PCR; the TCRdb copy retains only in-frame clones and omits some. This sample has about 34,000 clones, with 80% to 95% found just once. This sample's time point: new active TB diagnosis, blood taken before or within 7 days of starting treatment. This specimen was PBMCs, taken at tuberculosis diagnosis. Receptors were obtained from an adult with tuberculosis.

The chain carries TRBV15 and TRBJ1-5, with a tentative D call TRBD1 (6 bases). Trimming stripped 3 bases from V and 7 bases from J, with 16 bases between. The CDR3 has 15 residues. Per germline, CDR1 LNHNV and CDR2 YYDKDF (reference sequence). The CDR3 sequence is CATSREGGGWQPQHF. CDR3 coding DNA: TGTGCCACCAGCAGGGAAGGGGGGGGATGGCAGCCCCAGCATTTT.

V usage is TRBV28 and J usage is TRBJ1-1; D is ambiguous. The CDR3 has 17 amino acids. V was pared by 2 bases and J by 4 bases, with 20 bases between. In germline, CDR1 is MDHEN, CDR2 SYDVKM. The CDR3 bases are TGTGCCAGCAGTTTACAATGGGCGCGGGGTTCGAGCACTGAAGCTTTCTTT. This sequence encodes CASSLQWARGSSTEAFF.

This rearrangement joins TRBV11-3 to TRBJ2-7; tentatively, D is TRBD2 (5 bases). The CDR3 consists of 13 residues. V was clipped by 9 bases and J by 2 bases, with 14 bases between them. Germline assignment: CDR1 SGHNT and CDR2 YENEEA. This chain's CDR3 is CASGAGEAYEQYF. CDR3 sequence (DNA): TGTGCCAGTGGCGCGGGCGAGGCCTACGAGCAGTACTTC.

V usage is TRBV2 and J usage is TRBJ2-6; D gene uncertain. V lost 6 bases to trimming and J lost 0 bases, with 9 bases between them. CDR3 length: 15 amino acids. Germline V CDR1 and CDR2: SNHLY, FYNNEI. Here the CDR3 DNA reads TGTGCCAGCAGCTCCAGGTTCTCTGGGGCCAACGTCCTGACTTTC. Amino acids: CASSSRFSGANVLTF. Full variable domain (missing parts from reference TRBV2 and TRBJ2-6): EPEVTQTPSHQVTQMGQEVILRCVPISNHLYFYWYRQILGQKVEFLVSFYNNEISEKSEIFDDQFSVERPDGSNFTLKIRSTKLEDSAMYFCASSSRFSGANVLTFGAGSRLTVL.

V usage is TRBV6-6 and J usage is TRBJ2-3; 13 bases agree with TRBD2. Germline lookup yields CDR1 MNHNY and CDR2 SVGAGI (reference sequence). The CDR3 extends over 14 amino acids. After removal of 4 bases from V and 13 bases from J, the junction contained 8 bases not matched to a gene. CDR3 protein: CASSLGLAGALEYF. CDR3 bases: TGTGCCAGCAGTTTAGGACTAGCGGGGGCCTTAGAGTATTTT.

The CDR3 nucleotides are TGTGCCAGCTCACCGGACAGGGGTAGCCAGCCCCAGCATTTT. Translating it yields CASSPDRGSQPQHF. V is TRBV18 and J is TRBJ1-5, with TRBD1 identical over 9 bases. Germline loops: CDR1 KGHSH, CDR2 LQKENI. The CDR3 is made up of 14 amino acids. Trimming at V came to 3 bases and at J to 7 bases, leaving 4 bases not matched to a gene.

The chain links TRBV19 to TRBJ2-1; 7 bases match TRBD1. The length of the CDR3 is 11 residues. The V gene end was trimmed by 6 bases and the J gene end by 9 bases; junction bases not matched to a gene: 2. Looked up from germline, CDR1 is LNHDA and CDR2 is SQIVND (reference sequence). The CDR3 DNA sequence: TGTGCCAGTAGCGACAGGGTTGAGCAGTTCTTC. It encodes CASSDRVEQFF. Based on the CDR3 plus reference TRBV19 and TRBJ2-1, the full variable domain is DGGITQSPKYLFRKEGQNVTLSCEQNLNHDAMYWYRQDPGQGLRLIYYSQIVNDFQKGDIAEGYSVSREKKESFPLTVTSAQKNPTAFYLCASSDRVEQFFGPGTRLTVL.

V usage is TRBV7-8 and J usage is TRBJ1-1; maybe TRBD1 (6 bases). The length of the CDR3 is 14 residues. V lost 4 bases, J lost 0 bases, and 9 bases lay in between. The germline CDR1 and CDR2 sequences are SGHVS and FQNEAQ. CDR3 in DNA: TGTGCCAGCAGCTCAACAGGGATGAACACTGAAGCTTTCTTT. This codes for CASSSTGMNTEAFF. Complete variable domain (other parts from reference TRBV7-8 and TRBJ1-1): GAGVSQSPRYKVAKRGQDVALRCDPISGHVSLFWYQQALGQGPEFLTYFQNEAQLDKSGLPSDRFFAERPEGSVSTLKIQRTQQEDSAVYLCASSSTGMNTEAFFGQGTRLTVV.

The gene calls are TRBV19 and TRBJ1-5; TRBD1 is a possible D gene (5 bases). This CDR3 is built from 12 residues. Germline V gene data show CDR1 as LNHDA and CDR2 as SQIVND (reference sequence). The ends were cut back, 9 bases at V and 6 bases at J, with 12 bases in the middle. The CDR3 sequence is CASRVRGQPQHF. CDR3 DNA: TGTGCCAGCAGGGTGCGGGGTCAGCCCCAGCATTTT.

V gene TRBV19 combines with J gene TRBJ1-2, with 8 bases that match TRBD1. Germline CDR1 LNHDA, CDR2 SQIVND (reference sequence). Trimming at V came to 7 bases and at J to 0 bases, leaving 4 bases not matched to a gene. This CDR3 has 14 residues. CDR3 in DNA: TGTGCCAGTACCCCGACAGGGGCTAACTATGGCTACACCTTC. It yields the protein CASTPTGANYGYTF.

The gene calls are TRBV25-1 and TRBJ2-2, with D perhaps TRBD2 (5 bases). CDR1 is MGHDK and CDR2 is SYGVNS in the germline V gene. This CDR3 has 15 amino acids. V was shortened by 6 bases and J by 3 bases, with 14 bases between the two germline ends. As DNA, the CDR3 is TGTGCCAGCAGCCCTGGCGGCGGGCACACCGGGGAGCTGTTTTTT. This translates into CASSPGGGHTGELFF.

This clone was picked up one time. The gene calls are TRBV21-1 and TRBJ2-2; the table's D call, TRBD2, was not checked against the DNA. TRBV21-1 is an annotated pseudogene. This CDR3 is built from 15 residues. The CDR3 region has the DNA TGTGCCAGCAGCCCCGAACGCAGGAGGGCCGGGGAGCTGTTTTTT. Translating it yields CASSPERRRAGELFF.

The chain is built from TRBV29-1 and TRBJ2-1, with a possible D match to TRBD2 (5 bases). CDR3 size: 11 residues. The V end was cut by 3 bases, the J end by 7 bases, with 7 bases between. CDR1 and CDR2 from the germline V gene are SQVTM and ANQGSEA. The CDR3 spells CSVDPGNEQFF. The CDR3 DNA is TGCAGCGTTGATCCGGGGAATGAGCAGTTCTTC.

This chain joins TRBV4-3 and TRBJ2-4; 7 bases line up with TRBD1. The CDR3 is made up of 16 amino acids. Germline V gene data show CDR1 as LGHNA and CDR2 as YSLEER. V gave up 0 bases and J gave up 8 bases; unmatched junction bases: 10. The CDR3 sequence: CASSQEGRGLLDIQYF. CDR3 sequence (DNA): TGCGCCAGCAGCCAAGAGGGAAGGGGGCTGTTGGACATTCAGTACTTC.

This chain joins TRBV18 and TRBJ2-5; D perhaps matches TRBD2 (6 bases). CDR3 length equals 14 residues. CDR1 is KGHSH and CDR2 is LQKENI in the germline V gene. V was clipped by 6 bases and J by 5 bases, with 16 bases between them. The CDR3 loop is CASSRDQRGETQYF. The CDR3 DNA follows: TGTGCCAGCTCCCGGGACCAACGGGGGGAGACCCAGTACTTC.

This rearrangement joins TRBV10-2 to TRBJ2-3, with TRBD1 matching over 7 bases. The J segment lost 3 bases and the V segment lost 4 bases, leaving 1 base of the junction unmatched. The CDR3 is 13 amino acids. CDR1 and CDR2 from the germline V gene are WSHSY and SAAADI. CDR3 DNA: TGCGCCAGCAGTGGACAGGGAACAGATACGCAGTATTTT. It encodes CASSGQGTDTQYF.

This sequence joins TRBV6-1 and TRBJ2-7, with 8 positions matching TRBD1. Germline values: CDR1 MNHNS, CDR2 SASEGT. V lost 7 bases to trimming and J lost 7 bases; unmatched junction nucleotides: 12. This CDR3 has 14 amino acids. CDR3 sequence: CASKPGQGRGEQYV. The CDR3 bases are TGTGCCAGCAAGCCCGGACAGGGCAGAGGGGAGCAGTACGTC.

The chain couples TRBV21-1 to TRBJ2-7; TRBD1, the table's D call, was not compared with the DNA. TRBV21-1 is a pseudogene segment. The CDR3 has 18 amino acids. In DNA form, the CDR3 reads TGTGCCAGCAGCAAACGCGAGGGATCACCGGGACACTCCTACGAGCAGTACGTC. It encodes CASSKREGSPGHSYEQYV.

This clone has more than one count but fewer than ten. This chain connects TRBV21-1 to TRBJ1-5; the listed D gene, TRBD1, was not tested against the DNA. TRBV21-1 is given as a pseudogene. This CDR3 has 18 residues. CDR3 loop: CASTLESLGDREAQPQHF. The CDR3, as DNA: TGTGCCAGCACCCTCGAGTCCCTTGGGGACAGGGAGGCTCAGCCCCAGCATTTT.

CDR3 bases: TGTGCCAGCTCACCAGCCGGGACAGGGTCTGAAGCTTTCTTT. Amino acids: CASSPAGTGSEAFF. This chain uses TRBV18 with TRBJ1-1; 9 nucleotides align to TRBD1. This CDR3 has 14 residues. Germline CDR1 and CDR2: KGHSH and LQKENI. Losses at the gene ends were 2 bases for V and 6 bases for J; bases not matched to a gene: 4.

The CDR3 region has the DNA TGTGCCAGCAGCCCACACCCCCCCCGGACAGGCTCAAATGAAAAACTGTTTTTT. It translates to CASSPHPPRTGSNEKLFF. The chain employs TRBV27 and TRBJ1-4, with 7 bases aligning to TRBD1. J was trimmed by 5 bases and V by 6 bases; bases with no gene match: 18. Germline CDR1 MNHEY, CDR2 SMNVEV (reference sequence). The CDR3 extends over 18 amino acids.

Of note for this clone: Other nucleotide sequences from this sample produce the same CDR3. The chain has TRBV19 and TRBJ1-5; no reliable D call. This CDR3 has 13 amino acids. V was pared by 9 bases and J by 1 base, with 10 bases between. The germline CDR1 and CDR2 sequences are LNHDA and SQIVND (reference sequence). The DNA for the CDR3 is TGTGCCAGCCGGACGGGAAGCAATCAGCCCCAGCATTTT. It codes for CASRTGSNQPQHF.

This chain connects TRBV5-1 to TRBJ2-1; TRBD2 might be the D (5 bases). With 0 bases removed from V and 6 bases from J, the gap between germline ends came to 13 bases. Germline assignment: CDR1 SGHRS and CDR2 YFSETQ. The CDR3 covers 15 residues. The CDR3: CASSLVAPGSNEQFF. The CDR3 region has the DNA TGCGCCAGCAGCTTGGTTGCTCCGGGGTCCAATGAGCAGTTCTTC.

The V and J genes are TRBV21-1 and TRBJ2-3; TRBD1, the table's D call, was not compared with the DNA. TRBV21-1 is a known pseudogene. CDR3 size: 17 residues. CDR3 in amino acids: CASSKAGTGPSTDTQYF. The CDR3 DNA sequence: TGTGCCAGCAGCAAAGCAGGGACAGGGCCAAGCACAGATACGCAGTATTTT.

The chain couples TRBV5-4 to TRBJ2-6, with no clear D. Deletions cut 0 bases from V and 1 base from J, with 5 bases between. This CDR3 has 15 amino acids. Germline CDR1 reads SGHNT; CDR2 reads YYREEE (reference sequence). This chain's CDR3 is CASSLDKSGANVLTF. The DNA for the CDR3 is TGTGCCAGCAGCTTGGACAAATCTGGGGCCAACGTCCTGACTTTC.

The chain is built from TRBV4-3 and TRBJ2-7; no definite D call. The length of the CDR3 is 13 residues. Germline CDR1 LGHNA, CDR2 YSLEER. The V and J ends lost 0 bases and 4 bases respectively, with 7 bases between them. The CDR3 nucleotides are TGCGCCAGCAGCCAAGAGTTATCTTACGAGCAGTACTTC. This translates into CASSQELSYEQYF.

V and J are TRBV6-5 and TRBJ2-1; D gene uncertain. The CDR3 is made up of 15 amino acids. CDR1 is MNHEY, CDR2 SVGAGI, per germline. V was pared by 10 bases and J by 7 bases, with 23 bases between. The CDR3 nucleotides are TGTGCCACCCAAGAGCGTGCCGTGGTTGGGAATGAGCAGTTCTTC. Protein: CATQERAVVGNEQFF.